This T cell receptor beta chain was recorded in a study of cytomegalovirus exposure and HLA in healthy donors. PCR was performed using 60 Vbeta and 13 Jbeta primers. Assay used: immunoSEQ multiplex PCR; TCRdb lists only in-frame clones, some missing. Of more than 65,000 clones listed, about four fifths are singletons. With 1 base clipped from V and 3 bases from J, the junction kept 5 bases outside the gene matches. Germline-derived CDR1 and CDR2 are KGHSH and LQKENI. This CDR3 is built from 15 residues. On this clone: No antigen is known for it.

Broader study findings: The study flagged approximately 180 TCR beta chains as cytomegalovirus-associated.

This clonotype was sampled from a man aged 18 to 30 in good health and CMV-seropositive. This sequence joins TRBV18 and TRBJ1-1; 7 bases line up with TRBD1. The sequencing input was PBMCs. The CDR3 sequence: CASSPLDRRDTEAFF. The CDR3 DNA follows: TGTGCCAGCTCACCACTGGACAGGAGAGACACTGAAGCTTTCTTT.